Reported below is one TCR beta chain. Which antigen it targets is not known. No base-level quality is on record; no much larger clone is a single base apart. Thawed unstimulated PBMCs were stained for CD3, CD4 and CD8 and FACS-sorted into CD3+CD4+ and CD3+CD8+ populations. Each of the 8 studied subjects was randomized to immunosuppression withdrawal. Genomic DNA was isolated with the Qiagen DNeasy Blood and Tissue Kit. V was cut back by 2 bases and J by 10 bases, leaving a gap of 13 bases between them. Including cysteine and phenylalanine, the CDR3 has 13 amino acids. Just CDR3 DNA is preserved here, 39 bases in frame from base 1. CDR1 and CDR2 are drawn from the germline V gene: SGHDT, YYEEEE. High-throughput TCRbeta CDR3 sequencing of frozen genomic DNA was performed by immunoSEQ, including PCR amplification, mapping, bias correction and internal controls. Per the source publication's procedure: Only productive rearrangements were retained, with each unique TCRbeta sequence defined by its CDR3 nucleotide sequence together with its V and J gene. For classification of a sequence as donor-reactive, at least 5-fold expansion in CFSE-low cells relative to unstimulated pre-transplant cells and a frequency of at least 0.01% were required. Per-subject minimum frequency thresholds, based on the lowest-template unstimulated sample, ensured at least 90% detection power. Repertoire turnover was measured by Jensen-Shannon divergence between the top 1000 TCRbeta sequences post- and pre-transplant. Two-sided Fisher's exact tests were used to test for changes in the detection of donor-reactive sequences. Entries here come from immuneACCESS through TCRdb and include only in-frame sequences with V and J called. Some clones fail to appear in such tables; in the studies checked, an unresolved V gene covers under half of the shortfall, and the cause of the remainder is unknown. V, J and clone size reflect that table, while D and trimming were determined from the DNA. Here the sample has tens of thousands of clones; 75% to 90% occur a single time. Clones ranked in the top ten supply 0.79% of the sample.

This sample was taken from a study of T cell clones after liver transplantation (dated by TCRdb to the late 2010s). About the full investigation: The samples were obtained from ITN030ST, a randomized trial that attempted immunosuppression withdrawal within 2 years after liver transplantation. Donor-reactive T cell clones were identified by TCRbeta sequencing after a pre-transplant mixed lymphocyte reaction and then tracked in post-transplant blood. Third party-reactive TCRbeta sequences were also identified from pre-transplant MLRs to serve as an antigen-independent comparator for donor-reactive sequences. Of the eight recipients, three were HCV-positive, while the remaining recipients had been transplanted for non-autoimmune, non-viral indications. No induction therapy was given to the subjects, and standard immunosuppression was administered until randomization at 12-24 months post-transplant. Tolerance meant complete immunosuppression withdrawal for at least one year without liver enzymes rising beyond twice the upper limit of normal. Blood samples were taken pre-transplant, pre-randomization before withdrawal, and post-randomization after full withdrawal or failed withdrawal. Of the 8 liver transplant recipients making up the studied cohort, 3 were classified as tolerant and 5 as non-tolerant. The investigation overall reported the following: Without allograft tissue specimens, donor-reactive T cells may have migrated into the graft rather than being deleted. Donor-reactive sequences declined more than third party-reactive ones, suggesting partial antigen-specific deletion unrelated to withdrawal success. Low numbers of available donor cells limited the measurable donor-reactive repertoire in two subjects. The conclusions were preliminary, being limited by small, heterogeneous patient numbers and by non-standardized post-transplant time points. When repertoire turnover was taken into account, detection of donor-reactive sequences was significantly reduced in 7 of 8 subjects for CD4 and in 8 of 8 subjects for CD8. Circulating donor-reactive CD4 TCRbeta sequences fell significantly post-transplant in 5 of 8 subjects, irrespective of tolerance or HCV status.

Sequencing was performed on CD4+ T cells from blood, taken 12 months after liver transplant. The TCR was taken from a human patient who received a liver transplant. Some T cells seen after a transplant may have their origin in the graft donor. The chain links TRBV5-6 with TRBJ2-1; possibly the D gene is TRBD1, per 6 matching bases. The DNA sequence follows: TGTGCCAGCAGCTTCTCAGGGGTTGGGGAGCAGTTCTTC. This yields the protein CASSFSGVGEQFF.